This TCR beta chain is drawn from a study of spatial heterogeneity in lung cancer. This sample's time point: blood at routine non-recurrence follow-up after resection. Material for sequencing was whole RNA from tumor, nontumor lung or frozen PBMC, left unsorted. The ends were cut back, 2 bases at V and 4 bases at J, with 9 bases in the middle. Germline loops: CDR1 MGHRA, CDR2 YSYEKL. The CDR3 has 14 amino acids. MiXCR was run by TCRdb on the 5' RACE reads, yielding one entry per CDR3 protein. The sample shows some 680 distinct CDR3 sequences, roughly 71% of them seen only once. This clonotype occurred once. The library was built for alpha chains, so this beta chain is an off-target read and its size means little.

This material consisted of PBMCs, taken at follow-up. The sequence was collected from a female donor with early-stage non-small cell lung cancer. The chain couples TRBV4-1 to TRBJ2-1, with D possibly being TRBD1 (5 bases). The CDR3 loop is CASSQLRVYNEQFF. CDR3 DNA: TGCGCCAGCAGCCAACTCAGGGTTTACAATGAGCAGTTCTTC.